This T cell receptor (beta chain) is from a study of post-analysis software for immune sequencing data. Findings of the study overall: TRBV segments more frequent in patients than in controls numbered a few and included TRBV5-6, TRBV5-1 and TRBV20-1. The study found significantly lower normalized Chao1 diversity in multiple sclerosis patients than in controls.

Losses at the gene ends were 6 bases for V and 3 bases for J; bases not matched to a gene: 8. The germline CDR1 and CDR2 sequences are SEHNR and FQNEAQ (reference sequence). The CDR3 is 15 amino acids. Each TCR beta cDNA library carried unique molecular identifiers. There were about 0.85 to 10 million T cells, and 400,000 to 650,000 cDNA molecules came from them. TCRdb re-called the PCR reads through MiXCR, storing one row per CDR3 protein. Of a few hundred thousand distinct CDR3 sequences listed, approximately 38% are singletons. This clonotype was seen only a few times. As yet, its antigen is unknown.

This chain connects TRBV7-9 to TRBJ2-1; 7 positions agree with TRBD1. This clonotype was obtained from a girl aged 10-17 years with multiple sclerosis. The specimen sequenced was blood. CDR3 in DNA: TGTGCCAGCAGGAAGGCGGACAGGAGCTACAATGAGCAGTTCTTC. This gives the protein CASRKADRSYNEQFF.